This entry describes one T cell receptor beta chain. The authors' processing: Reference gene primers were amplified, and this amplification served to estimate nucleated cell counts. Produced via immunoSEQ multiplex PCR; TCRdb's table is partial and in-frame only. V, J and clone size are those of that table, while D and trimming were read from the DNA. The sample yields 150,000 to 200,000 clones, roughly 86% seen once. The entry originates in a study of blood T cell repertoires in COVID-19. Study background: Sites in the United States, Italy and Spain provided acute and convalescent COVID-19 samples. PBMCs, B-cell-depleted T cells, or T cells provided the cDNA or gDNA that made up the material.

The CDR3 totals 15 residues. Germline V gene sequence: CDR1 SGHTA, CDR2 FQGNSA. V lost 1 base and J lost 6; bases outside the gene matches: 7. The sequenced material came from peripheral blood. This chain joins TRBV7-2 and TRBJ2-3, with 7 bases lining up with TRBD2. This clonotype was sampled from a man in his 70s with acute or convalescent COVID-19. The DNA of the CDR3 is TGTGCCAGCAGCTTAGTGCCTAGCGGAGGGGATACGCAGTATTTT. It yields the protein CASSLVPSGGDTQYF. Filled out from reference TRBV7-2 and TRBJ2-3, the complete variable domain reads GAGVSQSPSNKVTEKGKDVELRCDPISGHTALYWYRQSLGQGLEFLIYFQGNSAPDKSGLPSDRFSAERTGGSVSTLTIQRTQQEDSAVYLCASSLVPSGGDTQYFGPGTRLTVL.